The T cell receptor (beta chain) under discussion was sequenced for a study of blood T cells in healthy people across ages. Then a second PCR, running roughly 6 to 12 cycles, was carried out with a sample-barcoded 5' primer and a J-beta primer mix. Each cDNA was tagged by a template-switch adaptor containing 12 random nucleotides. MiXCR, applied by TCRdb to the 5' RACE reads, yields one record per CDR3 protein. This sample has about 680,000 distinct CDR3 sequences; around 48% occur once, and the top ten carry around 32%. Per sample, a minimum of 6.5 million PBMCs were isolated. The sample was blood. This clonotype was sampled from a woman aged 60 to 75 in good health.

This CDR3 reads CSASPGFSPPGEQYF. The CDR3 bases are TGCAGTGCTAGCCCGGGATTTTCGCCCCCGGGTGAGCAGTACTTC. The chain recombines TRBV20-1 with TRBJ2-7, with TRBD2 as a possible D gene (5 bases). Trimming removed 3 bases at V and 7 bases at J, with 22 bases between. The germline gives CDR1 DFQATT, CDR2 SNEGSKA (reference sequence). This CDR3 has 15 residues.